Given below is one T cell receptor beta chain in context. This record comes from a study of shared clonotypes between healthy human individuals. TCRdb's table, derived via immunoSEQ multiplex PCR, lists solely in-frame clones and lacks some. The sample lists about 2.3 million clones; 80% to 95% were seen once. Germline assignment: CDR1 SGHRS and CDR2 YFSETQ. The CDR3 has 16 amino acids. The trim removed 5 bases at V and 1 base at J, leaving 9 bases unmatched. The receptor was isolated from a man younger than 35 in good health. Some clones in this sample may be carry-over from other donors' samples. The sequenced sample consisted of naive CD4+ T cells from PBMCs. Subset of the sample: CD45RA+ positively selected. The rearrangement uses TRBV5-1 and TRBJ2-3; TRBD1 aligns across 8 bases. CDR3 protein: CASSRGWGQGTDTQYF. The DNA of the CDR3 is TGCGCCAGCAGTCGAGGGTGGGGACAGGGCACAGATACGCAGTATTTT.